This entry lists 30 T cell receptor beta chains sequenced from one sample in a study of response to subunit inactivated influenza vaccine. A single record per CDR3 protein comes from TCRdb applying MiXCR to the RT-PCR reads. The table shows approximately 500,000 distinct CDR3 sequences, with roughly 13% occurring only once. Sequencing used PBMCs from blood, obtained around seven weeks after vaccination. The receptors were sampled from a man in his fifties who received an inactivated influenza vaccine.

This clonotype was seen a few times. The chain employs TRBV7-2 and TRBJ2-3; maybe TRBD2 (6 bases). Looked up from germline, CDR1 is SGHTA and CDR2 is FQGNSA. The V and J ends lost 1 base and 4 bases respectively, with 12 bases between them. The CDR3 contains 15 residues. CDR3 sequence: CASSLVSRGADTQYF. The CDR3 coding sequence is TGTGCCAGCAGCTTAGTCTCGCGCGGGGCAGATACGCAGTATTTT.

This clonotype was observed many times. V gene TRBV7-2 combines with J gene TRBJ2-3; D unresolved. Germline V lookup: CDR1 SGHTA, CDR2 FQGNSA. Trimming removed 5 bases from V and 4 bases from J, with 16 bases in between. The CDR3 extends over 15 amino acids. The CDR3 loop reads CASSPFSSVPDTQYF. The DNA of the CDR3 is TGTGCCAGCAGCCCCTTCTCGAGCGTCCCAGATACGCAGTATTTT.

CDR3 sequence reads: CASSQTRNQPQHF. CDR3 DNA: TGTGCCAGCAGCCAAACCCGAAATCAGCCCCAGCATTTT. The genes are TRBV28 and TRBJ1-5, with unresolved D. Between the trimmed V and J ends, which lost 6 bases and 4 bases, there was a span of 10 bases. The CDR3 is 13 residues long. Germline CDR1 reads MDHEN; CDR2 reads SYDVKM.

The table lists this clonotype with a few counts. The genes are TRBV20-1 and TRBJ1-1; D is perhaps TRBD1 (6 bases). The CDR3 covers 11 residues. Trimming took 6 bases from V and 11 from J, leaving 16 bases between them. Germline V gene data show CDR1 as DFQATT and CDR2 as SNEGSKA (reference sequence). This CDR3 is CSAPDSRRAFF. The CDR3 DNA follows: TGCAGTGCCCCGGACAGCCGACGGGCTTTCTTT.

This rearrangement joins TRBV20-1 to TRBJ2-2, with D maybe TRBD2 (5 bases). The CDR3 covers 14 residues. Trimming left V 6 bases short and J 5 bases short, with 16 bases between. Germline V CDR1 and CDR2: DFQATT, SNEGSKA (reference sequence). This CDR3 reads CSAPPDLGTGELFF. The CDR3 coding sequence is TGCAGTGCCCCCCCGGACTTGGGTACCGGGGAGCTGTTTTTT.

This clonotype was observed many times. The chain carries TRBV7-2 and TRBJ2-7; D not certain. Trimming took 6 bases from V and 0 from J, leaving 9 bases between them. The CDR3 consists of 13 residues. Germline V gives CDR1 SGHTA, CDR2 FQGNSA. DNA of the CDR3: TGTGCCAGCAGTTCCACAAGCTCCTACGAGCAGTACTTC. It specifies CASSSTSSYEQYF.

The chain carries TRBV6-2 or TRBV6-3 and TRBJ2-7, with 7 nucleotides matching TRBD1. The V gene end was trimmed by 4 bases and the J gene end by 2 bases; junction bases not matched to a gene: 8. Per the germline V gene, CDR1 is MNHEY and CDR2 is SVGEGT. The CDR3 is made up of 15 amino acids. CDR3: CASSSPTGKAYEQYF. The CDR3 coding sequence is TGTGCCAGCAGTTCCCCGACAGGGAAGGCCTACGAGCAGTACTTC.

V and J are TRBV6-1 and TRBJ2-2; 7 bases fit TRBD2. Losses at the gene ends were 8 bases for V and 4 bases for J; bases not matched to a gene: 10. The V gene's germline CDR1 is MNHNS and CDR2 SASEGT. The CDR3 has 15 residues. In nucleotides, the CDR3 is TGTGCCAGCGGGGGGTCTAGCGGAAGCACCGGGGAGCTGTTTTTT. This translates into CASGGSSGSTGELFF.

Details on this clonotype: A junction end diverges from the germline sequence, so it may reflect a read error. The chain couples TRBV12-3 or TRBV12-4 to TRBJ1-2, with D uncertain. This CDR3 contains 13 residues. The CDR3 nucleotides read TGTGCCAGCAGTTTGTCACCTAACGATGGCTACACCTTC. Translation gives CASSLSPNDGYTF.

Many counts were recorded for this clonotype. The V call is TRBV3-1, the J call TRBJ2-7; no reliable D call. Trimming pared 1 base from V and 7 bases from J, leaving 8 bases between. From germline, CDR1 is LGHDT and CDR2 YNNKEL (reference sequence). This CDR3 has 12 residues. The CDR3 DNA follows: TGTGCCAGCAGCCAAGGGAGTTGGGAGCAGTACTTC. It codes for CASSQGSWEQYF.

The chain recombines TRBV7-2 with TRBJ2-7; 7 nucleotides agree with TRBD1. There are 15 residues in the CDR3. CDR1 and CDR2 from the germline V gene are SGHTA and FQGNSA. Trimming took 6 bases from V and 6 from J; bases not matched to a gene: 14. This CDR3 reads CASSYTGSGGREQYF. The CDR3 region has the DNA TGTGCCAGCAGTTATACCGGGTCAGGGGGACGCGAGCAGTACTTC. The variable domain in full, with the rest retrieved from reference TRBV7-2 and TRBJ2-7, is GAGVSQSPSNKVTEKGKDVELRCDPISGHTALYWYRQSLGQGLEFLIYFQGNSAPDKSGLPSDRFSAERTGGSVSTLTIQRTQQEDSAVYLCASSYTGSGGREQYFGPGTRLTVT.

Here the CDR3 DNA reads TGTGCCAGCAGTTATAGGGGGATTGGGGATGAGCAGTTCTTC. Its translation is CASSYRGIGDEQFF. This chain connects TRBV6-5 to TRBJ2-1; tentative D call: TRBD1 (6 bases). The germline CDR1 and CDR2 sequences are MNHEY and SVGAGI. The CDR3 covers 14 residues. V was trimmed by 3 bases and J by 8 bases, leaving 14 bases between them.

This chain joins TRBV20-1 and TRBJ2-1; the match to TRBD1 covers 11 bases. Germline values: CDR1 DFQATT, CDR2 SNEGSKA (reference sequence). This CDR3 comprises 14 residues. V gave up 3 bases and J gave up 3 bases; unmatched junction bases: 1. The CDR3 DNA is TGCAGTGCTAGGGGACAGGGGGTCTACAATGAGCAGTTCTTC. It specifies CSARGQGVYNEQFF.

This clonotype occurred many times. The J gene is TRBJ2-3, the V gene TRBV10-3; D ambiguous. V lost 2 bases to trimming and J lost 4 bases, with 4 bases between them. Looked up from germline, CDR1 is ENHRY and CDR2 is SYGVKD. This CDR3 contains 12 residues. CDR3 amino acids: CAISELADTQYF. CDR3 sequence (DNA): TGTGCCATCAGTGAGCTGGCAGATACGCAGTATTTT.

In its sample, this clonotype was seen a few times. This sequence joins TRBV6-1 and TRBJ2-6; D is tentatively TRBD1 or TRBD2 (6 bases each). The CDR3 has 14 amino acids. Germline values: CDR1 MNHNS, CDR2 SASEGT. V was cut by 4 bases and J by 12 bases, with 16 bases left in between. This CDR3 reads CASSVPGASSVLTF. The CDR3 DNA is TGTGCCAGCAGTGTACCGGGGGCTTCAAGCGTCCTGACTTTC.

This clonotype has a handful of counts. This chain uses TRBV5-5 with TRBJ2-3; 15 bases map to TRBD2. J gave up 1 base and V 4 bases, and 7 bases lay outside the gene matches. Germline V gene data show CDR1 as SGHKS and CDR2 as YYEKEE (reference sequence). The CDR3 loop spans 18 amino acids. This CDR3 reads CASSPRTSGGEGTDTQYF. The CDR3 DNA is TGTGCCAGCAGCCCCCGGACTAGCGGGGGGGAGGGCACAGATACGCAGTATTTT.

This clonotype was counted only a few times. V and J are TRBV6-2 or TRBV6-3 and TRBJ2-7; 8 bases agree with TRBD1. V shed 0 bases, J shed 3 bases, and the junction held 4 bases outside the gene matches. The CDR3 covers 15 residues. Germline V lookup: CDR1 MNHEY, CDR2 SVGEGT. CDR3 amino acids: CASSYSRGQVYEQYF. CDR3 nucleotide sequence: TGTGCCAGCAGTTACTCAAGGGGACAGGTCTACGAGCAGTACTTC.

The CDR3 coding sequence is TGTGCCAGCAGCCAAGTAGTCGGCGGGGGGGCCTACAATGAGCAGTTCTTC. Translating gives CASSQVVGGGAYNEQFF. V gene TRBV4-2 combines with J gene TRBJ2-1, with TRBD2 matching 9 bases. The CDR3 totals 17 residues. Germline V gene sequence: CDR1 LGHNA, CDR2 YNFKEQ. The junction had 6 bases not matched to a gene; V was cut back by 1 base and J by 2 bases.

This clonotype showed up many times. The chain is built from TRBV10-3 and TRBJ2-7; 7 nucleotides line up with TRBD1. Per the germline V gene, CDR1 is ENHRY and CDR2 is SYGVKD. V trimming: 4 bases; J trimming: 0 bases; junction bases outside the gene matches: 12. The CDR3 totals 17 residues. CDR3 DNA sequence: TGTGCCATCAGTGCGCGTGAAATAGGACAGGACTCCTACGAGCAGTACTTC. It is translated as CAISAREIGQDSYEQYF.

The CDR3 DNA reads as TGCGCCAGCAGTCAAGACAGGGGGAACGGCTACACCTTC. This codes for CASSQDRGNGYTF. The V gene is TRBV23-1, the J gene TRBJ1-2; TRBD1 matches at 9 bases. TRBV23-1 is flagged as an ORF with uncertain function. This CDR3 has 13 residues. V shed 2 bases, J shed 8 bases, and the junction held 3 bases outside the gene matches.

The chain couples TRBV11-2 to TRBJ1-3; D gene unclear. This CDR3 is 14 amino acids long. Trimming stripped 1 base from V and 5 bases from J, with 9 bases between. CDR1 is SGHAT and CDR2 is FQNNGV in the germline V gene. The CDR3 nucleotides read TGTGCCAGCAGCTTAGCGGGCAGCAGAAACACCATATATTTT. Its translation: CASSLAGSRNTIYF.

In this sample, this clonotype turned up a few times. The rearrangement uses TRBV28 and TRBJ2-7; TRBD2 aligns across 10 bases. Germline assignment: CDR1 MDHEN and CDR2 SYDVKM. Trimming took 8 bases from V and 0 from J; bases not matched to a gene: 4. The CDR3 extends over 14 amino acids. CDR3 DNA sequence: TGTGCCAGCTTAAGCGGGAGGGGCTCCTACGAGCAGTACTTC. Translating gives CASLSGRGSYEQYF.

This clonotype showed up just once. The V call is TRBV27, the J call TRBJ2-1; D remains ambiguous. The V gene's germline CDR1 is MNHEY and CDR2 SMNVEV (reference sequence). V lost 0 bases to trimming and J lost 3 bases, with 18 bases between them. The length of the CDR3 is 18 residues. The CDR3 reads CASSLSYFWSGDYNEQFF. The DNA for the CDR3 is TGTGCCAGCAGTTTATCCTATTTTTGGTCAGGAGACTACAATGAGCAGTTCTTC.

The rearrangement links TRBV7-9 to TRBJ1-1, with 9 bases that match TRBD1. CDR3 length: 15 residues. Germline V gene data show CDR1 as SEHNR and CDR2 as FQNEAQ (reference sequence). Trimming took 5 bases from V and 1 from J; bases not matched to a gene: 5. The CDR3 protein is CASSPRQGENTEAFF. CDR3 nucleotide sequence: TGTGCCAGCAGCCCACGACAGGGGGAGAACACTGAAGCTTTCTTT.

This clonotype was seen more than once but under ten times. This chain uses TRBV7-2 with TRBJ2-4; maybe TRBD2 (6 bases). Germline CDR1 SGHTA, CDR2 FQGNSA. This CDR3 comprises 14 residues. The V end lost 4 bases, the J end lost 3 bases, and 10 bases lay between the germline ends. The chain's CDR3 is CASSSGGGKNIQYF. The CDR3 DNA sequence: TGTGCCAGCAGCTCCGGGGGTGGCAAAAACATTCAGTACTTC.

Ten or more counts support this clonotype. CDR3 DNA sequence: TGTGCCACCAGTGACCCGACCGGGACTAAGGAAGAGACCCAGTACTTC. Amino acids: CATSDPTGTKEETQYF. The gene calls are TRBV24-1 and TRBJ2-5, with 7 nucleotides matching TRBD2. CDR3 length: 16 amino acids. Germline values: CDR1 KGHDR, CDR2 SFDVKD. V was pared by 4 bases and J by 3 bases, with 10 bases of the junction left unmatched.

CDR3 nucleotides: TGCAGTGCCAACAGGGGTAGCAATCAGCCCCAGCATTTT. Translation: CSANRGSNQPQHF. The chain joins TRBV20-1 to TRBJ1-5; 7 positions match TRBD1. With V trimmed by 6 bases and J by 0 bases, 2 bases remained unmatched. CDR1 and CDR2 from the germline V gene are DFQATT and SNEGSKA (reference sequence). The CDR3 has 13 amino acids.

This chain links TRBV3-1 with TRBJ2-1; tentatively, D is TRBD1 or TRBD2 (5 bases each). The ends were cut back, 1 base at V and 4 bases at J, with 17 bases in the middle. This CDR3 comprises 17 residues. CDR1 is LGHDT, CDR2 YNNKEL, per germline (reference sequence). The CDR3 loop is CASSQGGPYESYNEQFF. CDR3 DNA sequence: TGTGCCAGCAGCCAAGGGGGACCCTATGAGTCGTACAATGAGCAGTTCTTC.

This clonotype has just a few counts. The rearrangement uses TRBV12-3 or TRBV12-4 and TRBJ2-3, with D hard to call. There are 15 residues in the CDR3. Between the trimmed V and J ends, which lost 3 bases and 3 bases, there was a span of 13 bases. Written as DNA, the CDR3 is TGTGCCAGCAGTTTTACGGTTGGGCTGACAGATACGCAGTATTTT. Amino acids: CASSFTVGLTDTQYF.

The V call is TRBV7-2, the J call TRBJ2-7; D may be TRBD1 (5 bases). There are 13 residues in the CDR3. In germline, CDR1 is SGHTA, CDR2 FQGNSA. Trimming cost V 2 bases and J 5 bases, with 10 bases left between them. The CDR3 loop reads CASSLFQGNEQYF. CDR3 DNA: TGTGCCAGCAGCTTATTTCAGGGAAACGAGCAGTACTTC.